A single sample gave rise to the 11 T cell receptor beta chains below, sequenced in a study of beta chain features in type 1 diabetes. Study results and caveats: Moderate but significant shortening of TCRB CDR3s was recorded in all four CD4+ subsets from Type 1 diabetes patients.

Their cognate antigens are unknown. The whole isolated RNA underwent reverse transcription, so sequencing captured expressed TCRB transcripts. Produced via immunoSEQ multiplex PCR; TCRdb's table is partial and in-frame only. The repertoire includes 280,000 or so clones, 15% of them detected once, and 0.015% to 0.017% sits in the top ten. The sequencing sample was made of naive CD4+ T cells from blood. The receptors here all came from a man younger than 35 with type 1 diabetes.

In its sample, this clone was seen a few times. This chain connects TRBV7-2 to TRBJ2-7; no firm D call. This CDR3 comprises 13 residues. Trimming removed 1 base from V and 3 bases from J, with 7 bases in between. CDR1 is SGHTA and CDR2 is FQGNSA in the germline V gene. DNA for the CDR3: TGTGCCAGCAGCTTAGGGGCCGGCTACGAGCAGTACTTC. It yields the protein CASSLGAGYEQYF.

The rearrangement uses TRBV5-1 and TRBJ2-3, with TRBD1 matching over 9 bases. This CDR3 spans 16 amino acids. In germline, CDR1 is SGHRS, CDR2 YFSETQ. J gave up 4 bases and V 4 bases, and 10 bases lay outside the gene matches. The CDR3 sequence: CASSPTGGSGADTQYF. The CDR3 DNA sequence: TGCGCCAGCAGCCCAACAGGGGGCTCGGGGGCAGATACGCAGTATTTT.

This clone came up a few times. V usage is TRBV7-9 and J usage is TRBJ1-4; D not certain. The CDR3 totals 13 residues. Trimming removed 1 base from V and 13 bases from J, with 13 bases in between. Looked up from germline, CDR1 is SEHNR and CDR2 is FQNEAQ (reference sequence). The CDR3 loop is CASSLEPGIGLFF. Written as DNA, the CDR3 is TGTGCCAGCAGCTTAGAACCCGGGATAGGACTGTTTTTT.

There are a few counts of this clone. V is TRBV6-5 and J is TRBJ2-1; D is possibly TRBD2 (6 bases). The CDR3 loop spans 15 amino acids. Germline-derived CDR1 and CDR2 are MNHEY and SVGAGI. Trimming cost V 2 bases and J 6 bases, with 14 bases left between them. As DNA, the CDR3 is TGTGCCAGCAGTTACCCCCGAGGTAGCGGCAATGAGCAGTTCTTC. Residues: CASSYPRGSGNEQFF.

This clone was seen a handful of times. The V call is TRBV25-1, the J call TRBJ2-1; the match to TRBD2 covers 7 bases. Trimming took 3 bases from V and 0 from J; bases not matched to a gene: 2. CDR1 is MGHDK and CDR2 is SYGVNS in the germline V gene. CDR3 length equals 15 residues. CDR3 protein: CASSEGGSSYNEQFF. CDR3 DNA sequence: TGTGCCAGCAGTGAGGGCGGGAGCTCCTACAATGAGCAGTTCTTC.

This clone was counted only a few times. The chain carries TRBV18 and TRBJ2-1, with 8 bases matching TRBD1. The trim removed 3 bases at V and 6 bases at J, leaving 13 bases unmatched. This CDR3 is built from 17 residues. Per the germline V gene, CDR1 is KGHSH and CDR2 is LQKENI. The CDR3 sequence: CASSPPNRGTDGNEQFF. The CDR3 DNA sequence: TGTGCCAGCTCACCCCCGAACAGGGGGACCGACGGCAATGAGCAGTTCTTC.

There are a few counts of this clone. The chain is built from TRBV6-6 and TRBJ1-2; unclear D gene. This CDR3 has 16 amino acids. In germline, CDR1 is MNHNY, CDR2 SVGAGI (reference sequence). The V and J ends lost 7 bases and 6 bases respectively, with 24 bases between them. The CDR3 DNA sequence: TGTGCCAGCACTATCCCGATCTCGGGAGGGAGTAATGGCTACACCTTC. This sequence encodes CASTIPISGGSNGYTF.

This clone turned up a few times. Other nucleotide sequences from this sample produce the same CDR3. V and J are TRBV2 and TRBJ2-7; TRBD2 aligns across 9 bases. Trimming took 6 bases from V and 4 from J; bases not matched to a gene: 1. The CDR3 length is 12 residues. Germline CDR1 and CDR2: SNHLY and FYNNEI. The CDR3 loop is CASRGLAYEQYF. The CDR3 nucleotides are TGTGCCAGCAGGGGACTAGCTTACGAGCAGTACTTC.

The chain has TRBV28 and TRBJ2-1, with 14 bases aligning to TRBD2. In germline, CDR1 is MDHEN, CDR2 SYDVKM. The J segment lost 12 bases and the V segment lost 0 bases, leaving 4 bases of the junction unmatched. The CDR3 is 15 amino acids. The CDR3, as DNA: TGTGCCAGCAGTTTATGGACTAGCGGGAGGGCCTTGCAGTTCTTC. It is translated as CASSLWTSGRALQFF.

The DNA of the CDR3 is TGTGCCAGCAGCGTAGGGGGACAGGGGGCATGGTACGAGCAGTACTTC. Translating gives CASSVGGQGAWYEQYF. V and J are TRBV9 and TRBJ2-7; 12 bases line up with TRBD1. The CDR3 loop spans 16 amino acids. CDR1 and CDR2 (germline): SGDLS, YYNGEE. Trimming took 0 bases from V and 4 from J; bases not matched to a gene: 5. Full variable domain (remainder filled in from reference TRBV9 and TRBJ2-7): DSGVTQTPKHLITATGQRVTLRCSPRSGDLSVYWYQQSLDQGLQFLIQYYNGEERAKGNILERFSAQQFPDLHSELNLSSLELGDSALYFCASSVGGQGAWYEQYFGPGTRLTVT.

This clone appeared a few times. V usage is TRBV5-4 and J usage is TRBJ2-2; TRBD2 aligns across 14 bases. The CDR3 loop spans 17 amino acids. The trim removed 4 bases at V and 5 bases at J, leaving 7 bases unmatched. Germline lookup yields CDR1 SGHNT and CDR2 YYREEE (reference sequence). CDR3 in amino acids: CASSPGTSGGDTGELFF. CDR3 nucleotides: TGTGCCAGCAGCCCAGGGACTAGCGGGGGAGATACCGGGGAGCTGTTTTTT.